This T cell receptor (beta chain) was recovered during a study of pediatric ulcerative colitis. Looking at the study overall: Ulcerative colitis patients had pancolitis or left-sided colitis, with confirming histology. Study conclusions and caveats: Blood-rectal clonal overlap within each person was significantly higher in ulcerative colitis patients than controls.

Of note for this clone: What it binds is unknown.

Sequencing was at survey level. TCRdb's table, derived via immunoSEQ multiplex PCR, lists solely in-frame clones and lacks some. There are about 36,000 clones in the sample; over 80% occur only once, and more than 20% lies in the top ten. Germline V CDR1 and CDR2: MGHDK, SYGVNS. The V end was cut by 3 bases, the J end by 1 base, with 13 bases between. CDR3 length equals 16 residues. The TCR sequence derives from a girl aged 10-17 years with moderate ulcerative colitis. The rearrangement links TRBV25-1 to TRBJ1-3; possibly TRBD1 for D (6 bases). Sequencing used blood. DNA of the CDR3: TGTGCCAGCAGTGAGTTTGAGGGGGTATCTGGAAACACCATATATTTT. Its translation: CASSEFEGVSGNTIYF. Full variable domain (outside the CDR3, taken from reference TRBV25-1 and TRBJ1-3): EADIYQTPRYLVIGTGKKITLECSQTMGHDKMYWYQQDPGMELHLIHYSYGVNSTEKGDLSSESTVSRIRTEHFPLTLESARPSHTSQYLCASSEFEGVSGNTIYFGEGSWLTVV.